A single sample is the source of the 14 T cell receptor beta chains below, sequenced in a study of cytomegalovirus exposure and HLA in healthy donors. The primer mix had 60 Vbeta and 13 Jbeta primers. TCRdb's table, derived via immunoSEQ multiplex PCR, lists solely in-frame clones and lacks some. The table shows more than 100,000 clones, with under 10% occurring only once. The source material was PBMCs. The receptors were gathered from a middle-aged woman in good health and CMV-seropositive.

The chain combines TRBV11-2 with TRBJ2-5, with 8 positions matching TRBD2. The V and J ends lost 2 bases and 2 bases, in that order; junction bases with no gene match: 4. There are 15 residues in the CDR3. The germline gives CDR1 SGHAT, CDR2 FQNNGV. The CDR3 DNA reads TGTGCCAGCAGCTTAATGGCGGGGGGACAAGAGACCCAGTACTTC. It codes for CASSLMAGGQETQYF.

This clone was detected a few times. The genes are TRBV19 and TRBJ2-7, with 9 bases matching TRBD2. The germline CDR1 and CDR2 sequences are LNHDA and SQIVND (reference sequence). The CDR3 is 15 residues long. V lost 6 bases, J lost 6 bases, and 12 bases stayed unmatched. CDR3 in amino acids: CASRLQPGLATEQYF. CDR3 DNA: TGTGCCAGTAGGCTCCAGCCGGGACTAGCCACCGAGCAGTACTTC.

This chain connects TRBV18 to TRBJ2-7; unclear D gene. The CDR3 has 14 residues. Looked up from germline, CDR1 is KGHSH and CDR2 is LQKENI. Deletions cut 2 bases from V and 0 bases from J, with 8 bases between. CDR3 DNA sequence: TGTGCCAGCTCACCAGAGAGGCGCTCCTACGAGCAGTACTTC. Encoded protein: CASSPERRSYEQYF.

In its sample, this clone was seen a few times. The rearrangement joins TRBV19 to TRBJ2-7, with a tentative D call TRBD1 (6 bases). CDR3 length: 15 residues. Germline lookup yields CDR1 LNHDA and CDR2 SQIVND (reference sequence). V lost 4 bases and J lost 4, with 17 bases in between. The CDR3 bases are TGTGCCAGTAGTAGCCAGGGGAACGGTCCTTACGAGCAGTACTTC. This encodes CASSSQGNGPYEQYF.

V is TRBV7-9 and J is TRBJ2-3; the match to TRBD2 covers 10 bases. CDR3 length: 17 amino acids. Trimming at V came to 7 bases and at J to 0 bases, leaving 10 bases not matched to a gene. Germline V gene lookup returns CDR1 SEHNR and CDR2 FQNEAQ (reference sequence). The CDR3 DNA sequence: TGTGCCAGCACCCTATTCCAACTAGCGGGAAGCACAGATACGCAGTATTTT. It codes for CASTLFQLAGSTDTQYF.

The CDR3 DNA reads as TGTGCCAGCAGTTGGACAGGGGGGGCTAACTATGGCTACACCTTC. Residues: CASSWTGGANYGYTF. This chain uses TRBV6-5 with TRBJ1-2; 10 bases map to TRBD1. CDR1 and CDR2 from the germline V gene are MNHEY and SVGAGI. The CDR3 is 15 amino acids. V shed 4 bases and J 0 bases; nucleotides not matched to a gene: 2.

The chain is built from TRBV6-1 and TRBJ1-2, with D possibly TRBD1 on 6 matching bases. The V and J ends lost 2 bases and 2 bases respectively, with 12 bases between them. CDR3 length: 15 residues. Germline lookup yields CDR1 MNHNS and CDR2 SASEGT. The CDR3 DNA sequence: TGTGCCAGCAGTGAAATGAGACAGGCCAACTATGGCTACACCTTC. Translation: CASSEMRQANYGYTF.

This clone has just a few counts. The gene calls are TRBV6-5 and TRBJ2-5; 7 nucleotides agree with TRBD2. V shed 2 bases and J 5 bases; nucleotides not matched to a gene: 11. Germline-derived CDR1 and CDR2 are MNHEY and SVGAGI. The CDR3 is made up of 16 amino acids. CDR3 sequence: CASSYSFAGLKETQYF. Written as DNA, the CDR3 is TGTGCCAGCAGTTACAGCTTCGCGGGACTAAAGGAGACCCAGTACTTC.

V is TRBV6-5 and J is TRBJ1-1, with TRBD1 as a possible D gene (5 bases). CDR3 length: 14 residues. CDR1 is MNHEY and CDR2 is SVGAGI in the germline V gene. The V gene lost 6 bases and the J gene lost 6 bases, with 17 bases spanning the gap. For the CDR3, the DNA is TGTGCCAGCAGCCACGGGGGGGTGGTCGCTGAAGCTTTCTTT. Translated, it gives CASSHGGVVAEAFF.

V usage is TRBV4-2 and J usage is TRBJ1-2; D gene unclear. V lost 0 bases, J lost 6 bases, and 8 bases lay in between. CDR3 size: 13 residues. Germline V gene lookup returns CDR1 LGHNA and CDR2 YNFKEQ. The CDR3 nucleotides are TGTGCCAGCAGCCAAGAGGCGGGGAATGGCTACACCTTC. Its protein product is CASSQEAGNGYTF.

The chain uses TRBV18 and TRBJ2-2, with D maybe TRBD1 (6 bases). The CDR3 sequence is 16 residues long. V dropped 2 bases and J dropped 1 base, with 11 bases sitting between them. The germline CDR1 and CDR2 sequences are KGHSH and LQKENI. The CDR3 region has the DNA TGTGCCAGCTCACCAGCAGGGGTCCGGAACACCGGGGAGCTGTTTTTT. This translates into CASSPAGVRNTGELFF.

The table lists this clone with a few counts. CDR3 residues: CASSLSGAYEQYF. The CDR3 DNA sequence: TGTGCCAGCAGCTTATCGGGAGCCTACGAGCAGTACTTC. This chain uses TRBV13 with TRBJ2-7, with a possible D match to TRBD2 (6 bases). CDR3 length: 13 amino acids. Between the trimmed V and J ends, which lost 2 bases and 2 bases, there was a span of 7 bases. Germline CDR1 PRHDT, CDR2 FYEKMQ (reference sequence).

The chain carries TRBV29-1 and TRBJ2-1; the match to TRBD2 covers 15 bases. CDR3 length: 16 residues. J was trimmed by 3 bases and V by 5 bases; bases with no gene match: 5. Germline loops: CDR1 SQVTM, CDR2 ANQGSEA. CDR3 residues: CSVQGLAGGYYNEQFF. The CDR3 coding sequence is TGCAGCGTTCAAGGACTAGCGGGGGGGTACTACAATGAGCAGTTCTTC.

This clone occurred a few times. The chain is built from TRBV7-2 and TRBJ2-2; 8 nucleotides agree with TRBD1. CDR1 is SGHTA and CDR2 is FQGNSA in the germline V gene. The CDR3 sequence is 14 residues long. The V segment lost 5 bases and the J segment 5 bases; nucleotides outside the gene matches: 4. CDR3 sequence: CASSPRQGTGELFF. The CDR3 nucleotides are TGTGCCAGCAGCCCAAGACAGGGGACCGGGGAGCTGTTTTTT.